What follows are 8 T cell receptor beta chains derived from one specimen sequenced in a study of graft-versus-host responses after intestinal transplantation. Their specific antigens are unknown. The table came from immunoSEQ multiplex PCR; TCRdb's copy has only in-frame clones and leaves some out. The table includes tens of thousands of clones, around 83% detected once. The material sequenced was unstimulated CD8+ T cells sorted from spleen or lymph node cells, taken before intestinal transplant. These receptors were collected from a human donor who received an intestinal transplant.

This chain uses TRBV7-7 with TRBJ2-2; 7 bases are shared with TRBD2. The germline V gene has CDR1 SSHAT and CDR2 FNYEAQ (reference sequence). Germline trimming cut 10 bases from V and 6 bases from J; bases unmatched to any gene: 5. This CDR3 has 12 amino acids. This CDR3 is CATRLAAGELFF. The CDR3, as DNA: TGTGCCACCCGACTAGCCGCCGGGGAGCTGTTTTTT.

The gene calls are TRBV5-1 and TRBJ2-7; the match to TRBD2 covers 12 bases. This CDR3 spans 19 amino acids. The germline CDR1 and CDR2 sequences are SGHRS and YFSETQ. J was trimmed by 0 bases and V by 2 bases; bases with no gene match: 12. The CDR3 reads CASSLIGSGTSGLSYEQYF. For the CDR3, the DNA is TGCGCCAGCAGCTTAATAGGATCCGGGACTAGCGGGCTCTCCTACGAGCAGTACTTC.

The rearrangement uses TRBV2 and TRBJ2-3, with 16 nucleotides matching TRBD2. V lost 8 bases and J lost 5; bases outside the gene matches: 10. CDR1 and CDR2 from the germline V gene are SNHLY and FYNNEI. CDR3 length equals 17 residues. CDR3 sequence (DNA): TGTGCCAGCCGACCGGGACTAGCGGGGGGGCTGGGAGATACGCAGTATTTT. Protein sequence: CASRPGLAGGLGDTQYF. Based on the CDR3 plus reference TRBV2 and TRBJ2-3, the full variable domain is EPEVTQTPSHQVTQMGQEVILRCVPISNHLYFYWYRQILGQKVEFLVSFYNNEISEKSEIFDDQFSVERPDGSNFTLKIRSTKLEDSAMYFCASRPGLAGGLGDTQYFGPGTRLTVL.

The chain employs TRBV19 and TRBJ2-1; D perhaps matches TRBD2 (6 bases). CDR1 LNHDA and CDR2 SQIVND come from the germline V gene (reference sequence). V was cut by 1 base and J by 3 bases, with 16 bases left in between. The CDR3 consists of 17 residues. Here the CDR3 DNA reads TGTGCCAGTAGTATAGTATGGCCTTCCGGGGGCTACAATGAGCAGTTCTTC. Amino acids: CASSIVWPSGGYNEQFF.

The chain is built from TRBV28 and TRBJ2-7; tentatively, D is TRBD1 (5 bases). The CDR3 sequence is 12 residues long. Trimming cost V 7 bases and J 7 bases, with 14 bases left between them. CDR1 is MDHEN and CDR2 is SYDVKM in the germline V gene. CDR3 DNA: TGTGCCAGCACTGGGGCCCTTAGAGAGCAGTACTTC. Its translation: CASTGALREQYF.

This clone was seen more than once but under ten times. CDR3: CASSEALGIGKDKLFF. CDR3 sequence (DNA): TGTGCCAGCAGTGAAGCGCTTGGGATCGGGAAGGATAAACTGTTTTTT. This sequence joins TRBV2 and TRBJ1-4; D is unclear. The CDR3 consists of 16 residues. Germline V gene data show CDR1 as SNHLY and CDR2 as FYNNEI. The V end lost 0 bases, the J end lost 11 bases, and 19 bases lay between the germline ends.

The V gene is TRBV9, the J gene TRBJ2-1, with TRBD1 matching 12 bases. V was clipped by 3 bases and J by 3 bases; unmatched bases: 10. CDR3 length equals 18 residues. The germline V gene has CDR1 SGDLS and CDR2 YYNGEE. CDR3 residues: CASSANTGTGGFYNEQFF. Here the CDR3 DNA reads TGTGCCAGCAGCGCCAACACGGGGACAGGGGGCTTCTACAATGAGCAGTTCTTC. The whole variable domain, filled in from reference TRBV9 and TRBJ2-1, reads DSGVTQTPKHLITATGQRVTLRCSPRSGDLSVYWYQQSLDQGLQFLIQYYNGEERAKGNILERFSAQQFPDLHSELNLSSLELGDSALYFCASSANTGTGGFYNEQFFGPGTRLTVL.

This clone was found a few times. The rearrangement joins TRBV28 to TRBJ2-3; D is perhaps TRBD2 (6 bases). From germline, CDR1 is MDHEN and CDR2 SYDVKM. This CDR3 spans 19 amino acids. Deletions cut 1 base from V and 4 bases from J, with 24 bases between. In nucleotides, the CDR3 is TGTGCCAGCAGTTTATACCCAACCCGGGGGTGGGGATTGGCAGATACGCAGTATTTT. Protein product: CASSLYPTRGWGLADTQYF.